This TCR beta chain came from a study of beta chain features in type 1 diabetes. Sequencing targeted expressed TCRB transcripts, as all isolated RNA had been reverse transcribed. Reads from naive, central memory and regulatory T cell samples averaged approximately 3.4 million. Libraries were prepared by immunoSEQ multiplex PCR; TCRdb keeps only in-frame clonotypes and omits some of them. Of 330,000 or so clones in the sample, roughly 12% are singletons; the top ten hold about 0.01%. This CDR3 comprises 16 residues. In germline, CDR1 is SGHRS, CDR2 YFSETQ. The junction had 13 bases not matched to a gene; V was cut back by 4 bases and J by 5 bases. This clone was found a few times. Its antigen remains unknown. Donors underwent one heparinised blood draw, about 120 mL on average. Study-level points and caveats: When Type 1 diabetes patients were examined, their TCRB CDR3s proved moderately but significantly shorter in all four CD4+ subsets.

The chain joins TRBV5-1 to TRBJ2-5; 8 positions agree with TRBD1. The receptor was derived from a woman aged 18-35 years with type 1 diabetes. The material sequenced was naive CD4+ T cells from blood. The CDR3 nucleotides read TGCGCCAGCAGCGGAACCTTCCGGGACAGGCAGGAGACCCAGTACTTC. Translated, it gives CASSGTFRDRQETQYF.